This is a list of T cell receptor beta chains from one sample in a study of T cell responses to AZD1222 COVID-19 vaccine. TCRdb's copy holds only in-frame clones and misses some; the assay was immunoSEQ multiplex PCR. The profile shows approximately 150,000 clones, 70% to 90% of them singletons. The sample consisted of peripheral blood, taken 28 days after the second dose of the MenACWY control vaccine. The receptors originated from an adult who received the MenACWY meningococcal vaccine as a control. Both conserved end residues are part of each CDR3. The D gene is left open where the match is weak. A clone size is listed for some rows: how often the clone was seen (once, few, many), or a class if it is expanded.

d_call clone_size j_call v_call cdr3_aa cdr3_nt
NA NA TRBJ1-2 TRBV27 CASSYAGNYGYTF TGTGCCAGCAGTTATGCAGGGAACTATGGCTACACCTTC
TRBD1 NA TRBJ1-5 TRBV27 CASSPNPETGGKPQHF TGTGCCAGCAGCCCAAACCCCGAGACAGGGGGCAAGCCCCAGCATTTT
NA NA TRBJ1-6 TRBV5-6 CASSQTIRDSPLHF TGTGCCAGCAGCCAGACTATAAGGGATTCACCCCTCCACTTT
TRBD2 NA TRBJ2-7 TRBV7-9 CASTLLGLAVPYF TGTGCCAGCACCCTGCTGGGACTAGCGGTTCCGTACTTC
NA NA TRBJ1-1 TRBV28 CASSSPWVLKEAFF TGTGCCAGCAGTTCGCCGTGGGTACTGAAAGAAGCTTTCTTT
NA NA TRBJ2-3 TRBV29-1 CSTLRWTDFTDTQYF TGCAGCACCCTACGTTGGACGGATTTCACAGATACGCAGTATTTT
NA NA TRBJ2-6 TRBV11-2 CASRGSQVGDSGANVLTF TGTGCCAGCAGAGGGTCCCAGGTTGGGGATTCTGGGGCCAACGTCCTGACTTTC
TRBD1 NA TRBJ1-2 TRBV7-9 CASSLGQGYGYTF TGTGCCAGCAGCTTAGGACAGGGCTATGGCTACACCTTC
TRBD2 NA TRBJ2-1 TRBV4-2 CASSQFLLAGDNEQFF TGTGCCAGCAGCCAGTTCCTACTAGCGGGAGACAATGAGCAGTTCTTC
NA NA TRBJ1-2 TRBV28 CASVGSVQSYGYTF TGTGCCAGCGTAGGGTCGGTACAGAGCTATGGCTACACCTTC
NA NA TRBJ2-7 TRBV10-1 CASSDGAYEQYF TGCGCCAGCAGTGACGGAGCCTACGAGCAGTACTTC
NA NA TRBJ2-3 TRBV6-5 CASFRDTNTDTQYF TGTGCCAGCTTCCGGGACACTAACACAGATACGCAGTATTTT
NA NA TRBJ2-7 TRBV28 CASSPAQEAEYEQYF TGTGCCAGCAGTCCTGCGCAGGAGGCGGAGTACGAGCAGTACTTC
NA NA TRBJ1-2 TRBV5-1 CASSLEYSSVGYTF TGCGCCAGCAGCTTGGAGTACTCGTCGGTGGGCTACACCTTC
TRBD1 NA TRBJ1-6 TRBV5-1 CASSPQTGDNSPLHF TGCGCCAGCAGCCCCCAGACAGGGGATAATTCACCCCTCCACTTT
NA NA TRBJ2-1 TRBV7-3 CASSLGRINEQFF TGTGCCAGCAGCTTAGGGCGCATCAATGAGCAGTTCTTC
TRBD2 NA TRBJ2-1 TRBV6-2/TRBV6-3 CASGLSGNEFF TGTGCCAGCGGCCTTAGCGGGAATGAGTTCTTC
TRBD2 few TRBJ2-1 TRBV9 CASSVLASGYNEQFF TGTGCCAGCAGCGTGTTGGCTAGCGGATACAATGAGCAGTTCTTC